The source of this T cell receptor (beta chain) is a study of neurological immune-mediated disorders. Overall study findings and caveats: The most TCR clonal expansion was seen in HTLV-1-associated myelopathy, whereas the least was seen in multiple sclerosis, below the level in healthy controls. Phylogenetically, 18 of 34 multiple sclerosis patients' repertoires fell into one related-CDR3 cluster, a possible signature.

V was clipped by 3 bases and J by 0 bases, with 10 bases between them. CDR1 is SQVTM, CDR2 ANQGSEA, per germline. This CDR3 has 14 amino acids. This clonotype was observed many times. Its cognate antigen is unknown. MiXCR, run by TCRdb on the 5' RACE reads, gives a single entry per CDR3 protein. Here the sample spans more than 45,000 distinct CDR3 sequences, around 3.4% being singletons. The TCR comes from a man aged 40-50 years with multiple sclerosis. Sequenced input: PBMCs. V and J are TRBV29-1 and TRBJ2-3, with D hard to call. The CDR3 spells CSVEGGSSTDTQYF. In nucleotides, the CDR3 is TGCAGCGTTGAGGGCGGATCTAGCACAGATACGCAGTATTTT.